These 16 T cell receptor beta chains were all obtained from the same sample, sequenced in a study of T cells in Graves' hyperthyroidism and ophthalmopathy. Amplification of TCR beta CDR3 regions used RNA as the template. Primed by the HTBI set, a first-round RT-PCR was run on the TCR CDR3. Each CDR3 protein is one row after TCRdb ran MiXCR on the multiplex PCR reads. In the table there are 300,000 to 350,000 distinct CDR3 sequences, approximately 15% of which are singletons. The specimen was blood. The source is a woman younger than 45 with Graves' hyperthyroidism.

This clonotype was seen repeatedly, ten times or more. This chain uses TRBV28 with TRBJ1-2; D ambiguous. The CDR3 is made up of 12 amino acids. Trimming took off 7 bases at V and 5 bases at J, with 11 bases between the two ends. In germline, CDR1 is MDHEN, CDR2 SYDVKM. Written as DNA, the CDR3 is TGTGCCAGCAAAAAATTTTCGTATGGCTACACCTTC. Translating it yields CASKKFSYGYTF.

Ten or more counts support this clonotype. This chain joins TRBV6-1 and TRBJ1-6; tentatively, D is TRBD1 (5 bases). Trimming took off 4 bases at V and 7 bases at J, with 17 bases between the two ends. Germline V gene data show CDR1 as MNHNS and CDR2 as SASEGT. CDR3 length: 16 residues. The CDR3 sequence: CASSGDSAFKNSPLHF. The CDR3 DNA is TGTGCCAGCAGTGGGGACTCAGCCTTCAAAAATTCACCCCTCCACTTT.

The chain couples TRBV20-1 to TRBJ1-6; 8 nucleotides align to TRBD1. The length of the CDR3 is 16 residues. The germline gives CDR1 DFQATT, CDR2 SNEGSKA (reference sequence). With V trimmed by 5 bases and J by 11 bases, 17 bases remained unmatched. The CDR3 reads CSAQRATGRGQTPLHF. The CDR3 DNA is TGCAGTGCTCAGAGAGCCACCGGCAGGGGGCAGACACCCCTCCACTTT.

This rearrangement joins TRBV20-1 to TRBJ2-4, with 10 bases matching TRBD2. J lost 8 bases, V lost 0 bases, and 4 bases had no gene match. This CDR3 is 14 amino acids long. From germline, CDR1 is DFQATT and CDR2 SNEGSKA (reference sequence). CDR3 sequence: CSARDPLAGDIQYF. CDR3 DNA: TGCAGTGCTAGAGATCCCCTAGCGGGAGACATTCAGTACTTC.

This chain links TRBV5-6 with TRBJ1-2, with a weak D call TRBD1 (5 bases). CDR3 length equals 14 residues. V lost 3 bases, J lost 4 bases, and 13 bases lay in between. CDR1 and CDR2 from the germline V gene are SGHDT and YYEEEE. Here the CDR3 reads CASSSTRDGYGYTF. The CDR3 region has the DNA TGTGCCAGCAGCTCTACACGGGACGGCTATGGCTACACCTTC. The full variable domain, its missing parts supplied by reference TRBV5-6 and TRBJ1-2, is DAGVTQSPTHLIKTRGQQVTLRCSPKSGHDTVSWYQQALGQGPQFIFQYYEEEERQRGNFPDRFSGHQFPNYSSELNVNALLLGDSALYLCASSSTRDGYGYTFGSGTRLTVV.

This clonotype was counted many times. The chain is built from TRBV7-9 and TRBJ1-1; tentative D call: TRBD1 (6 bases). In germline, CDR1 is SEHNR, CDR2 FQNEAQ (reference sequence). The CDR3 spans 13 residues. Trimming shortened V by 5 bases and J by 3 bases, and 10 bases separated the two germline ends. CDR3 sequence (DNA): TGTGCCAGCAGCGTACAGGGCGACACTGAAGCTTTCTTT. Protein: CASSVQGDTEAFF.

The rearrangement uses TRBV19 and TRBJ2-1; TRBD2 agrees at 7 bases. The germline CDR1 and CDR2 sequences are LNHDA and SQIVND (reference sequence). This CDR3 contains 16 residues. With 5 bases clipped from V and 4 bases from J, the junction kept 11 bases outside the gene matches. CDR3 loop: CASSPLGAGDYNEQFF. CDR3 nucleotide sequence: TGTGCCAGTAGTCCCTTAGGGGCGGGAGATTACAATGAGCAGTTCTTC.

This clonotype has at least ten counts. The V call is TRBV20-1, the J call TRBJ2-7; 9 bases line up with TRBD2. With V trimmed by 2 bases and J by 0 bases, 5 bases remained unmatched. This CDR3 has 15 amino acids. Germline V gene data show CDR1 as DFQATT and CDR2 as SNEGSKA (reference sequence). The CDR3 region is CSARSGLASSYEQYF. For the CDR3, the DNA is TGCAGTGCTAGATCCGGACTAGCGTCCTCCTACGAGCAGTACTTC.

This CDR3 is CASSKGQGSYEQYF. The CDR3, as DNA: TGTGCCAGCAGCAAGGGACAGGGAAGCTACGAGCAGTACTTC. The genes are TRBV7-9 and TRBJ2-7; 9 bases align to TRBD1. The germline V gene has CDR1 SEHNR and CDR2 FQNEAQ (reference sequence). The trim removed 5 bases at V and 3 bases at J, leaving 5 bases unmatched. The CDR3 covers 14 residues.

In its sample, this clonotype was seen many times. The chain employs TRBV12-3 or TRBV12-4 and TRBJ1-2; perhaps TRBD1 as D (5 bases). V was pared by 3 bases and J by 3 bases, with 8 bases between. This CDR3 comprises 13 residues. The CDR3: CASSLTEHYGYTF. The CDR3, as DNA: TGTGCCAGCAGTTTGACAGAGCACTATGGCTACACCTTC.

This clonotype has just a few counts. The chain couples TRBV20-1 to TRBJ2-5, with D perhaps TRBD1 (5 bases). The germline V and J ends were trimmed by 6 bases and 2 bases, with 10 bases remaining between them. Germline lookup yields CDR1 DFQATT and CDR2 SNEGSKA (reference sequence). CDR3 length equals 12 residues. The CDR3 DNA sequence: TGCAGTGCGGCAGGGAATCAAGAGACCCAGTACTTC. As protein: CSAAGNQETQYF.

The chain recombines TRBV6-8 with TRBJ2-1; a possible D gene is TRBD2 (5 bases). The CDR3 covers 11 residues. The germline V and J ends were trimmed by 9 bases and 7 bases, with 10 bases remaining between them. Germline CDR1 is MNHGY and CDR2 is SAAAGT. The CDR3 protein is CASPRGNEQFF. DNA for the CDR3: TGTGCCAGTCCCCGAGGGAATGAGCAGTTCTTC.

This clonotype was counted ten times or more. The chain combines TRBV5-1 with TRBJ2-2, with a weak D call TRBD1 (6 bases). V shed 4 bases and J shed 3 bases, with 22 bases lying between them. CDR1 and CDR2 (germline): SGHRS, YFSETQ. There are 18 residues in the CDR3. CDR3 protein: CASSPASHRDTYTGELFF. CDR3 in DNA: TGCGCCAGCAGCCCCGCCTCCCACCGGGACACCTACACCGGGGAGCTGTTTTTT.

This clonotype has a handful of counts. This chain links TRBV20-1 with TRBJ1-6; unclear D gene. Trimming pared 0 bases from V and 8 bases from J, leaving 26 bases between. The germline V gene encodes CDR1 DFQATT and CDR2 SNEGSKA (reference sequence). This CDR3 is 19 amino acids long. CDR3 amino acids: CSAREGIDRVLKADSPLHF. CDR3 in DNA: TGCAGTGCTAGAGAAGGTATCGATAGGGTCCTGAAAGCGGATTCACCCCTCCACTTT.

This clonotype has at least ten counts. The CDR3 sequence is CASSLSQGRNTEAFF. Here the CDR3 DNA reads TGTGCCAGCAGCTTGTCCCAGGGACGGAACACTGAAGCTTTCTTT. The genes are TRBV11-2 and TRBJ1-1; the D gene is possibly TRBD1 (5 bases). Looked up from germline, CDR1 is SGHAT and CDR2 is FQNNGV. This CDR3 contains 15 residues. The V end was cut by 3 bases, the J end by 1 base, with 12 bases between. Looking up the rest from reference TRBV11-2 and TRBJ1-1 gives the full variable domain: EAGVAQSPRYKIIEKRQSVAFWCNPISGHATLYWYQQILGQGPKLLIQFQNNGVVDDSQLPKDRFSAERLKGVDSTLKIQPAKLEDSAVYLCASSLSQGRNTEAFFGQGTRLTVV.

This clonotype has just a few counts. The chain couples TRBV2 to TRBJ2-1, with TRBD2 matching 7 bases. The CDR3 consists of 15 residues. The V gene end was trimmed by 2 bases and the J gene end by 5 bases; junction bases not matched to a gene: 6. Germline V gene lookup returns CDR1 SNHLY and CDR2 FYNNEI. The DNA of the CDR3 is TGTGCCAGCAGTGAACTGACTAGCACGGACAATGAGCAGTTCTTC. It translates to CASSELTSTDNEQFF.